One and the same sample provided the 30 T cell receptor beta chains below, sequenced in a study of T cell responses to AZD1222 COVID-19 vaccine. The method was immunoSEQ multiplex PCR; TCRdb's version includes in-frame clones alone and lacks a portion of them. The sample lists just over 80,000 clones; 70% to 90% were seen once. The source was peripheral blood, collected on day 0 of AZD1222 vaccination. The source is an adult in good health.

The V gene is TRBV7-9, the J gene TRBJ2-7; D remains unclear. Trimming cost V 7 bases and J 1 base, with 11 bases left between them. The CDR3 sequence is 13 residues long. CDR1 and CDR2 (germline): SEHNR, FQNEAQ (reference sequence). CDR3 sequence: CASNFVGSYEQYF. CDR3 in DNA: TGTGCCAGCAATTTCGTTGGATCCTACGAGCAGTACTTC.

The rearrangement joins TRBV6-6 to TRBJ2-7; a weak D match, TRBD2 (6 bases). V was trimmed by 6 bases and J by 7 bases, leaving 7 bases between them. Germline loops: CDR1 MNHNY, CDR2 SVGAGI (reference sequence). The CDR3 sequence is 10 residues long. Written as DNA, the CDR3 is TGTGCCAGCAGGGGAGGAGAGCAGTACTTC. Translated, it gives CASRGGEQYF.

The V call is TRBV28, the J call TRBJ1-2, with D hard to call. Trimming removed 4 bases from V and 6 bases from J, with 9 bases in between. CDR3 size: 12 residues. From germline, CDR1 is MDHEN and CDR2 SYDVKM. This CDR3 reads CASSWSTDGYTF. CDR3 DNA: TGTGCCAGCAGTTGGAGCACAGATGGCTACACCTTC.

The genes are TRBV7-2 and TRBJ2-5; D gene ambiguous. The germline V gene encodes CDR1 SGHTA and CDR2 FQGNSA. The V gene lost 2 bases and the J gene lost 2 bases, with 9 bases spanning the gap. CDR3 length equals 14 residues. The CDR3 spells CASSLTGPQETQYF. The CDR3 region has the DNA TGTGCCAGCAGCTTAACCGGGCCTCAAGAGACCCAGTACTTC. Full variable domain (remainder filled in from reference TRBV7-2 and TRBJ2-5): GAGVSQSPSNKVTEKGKDVELRCDPISGHTALYWYRQSLGQGLEFLIYFQGNSAPDKSGLPSDRFSAERTGGSVSTLTIQRTQQEDSAVYLCASSLTGPQETQYFGPGTRLLVL.

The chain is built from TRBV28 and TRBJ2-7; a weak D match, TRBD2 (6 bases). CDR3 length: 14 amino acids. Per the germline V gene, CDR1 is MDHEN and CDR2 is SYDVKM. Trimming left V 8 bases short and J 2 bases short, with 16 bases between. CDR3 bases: TGTGCCAGCGAACCCGGAGGGTCGGCCTACGAGCAGTACTTC. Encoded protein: CASEPGGSAYEQYF.

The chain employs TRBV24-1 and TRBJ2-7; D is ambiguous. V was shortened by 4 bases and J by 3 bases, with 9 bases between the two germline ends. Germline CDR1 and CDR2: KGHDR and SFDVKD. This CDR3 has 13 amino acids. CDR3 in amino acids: CATSDGSIYEQYF. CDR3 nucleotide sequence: TGTGCCACCAGTGACGGTTCGATCTACGAGCAGTACTTC.

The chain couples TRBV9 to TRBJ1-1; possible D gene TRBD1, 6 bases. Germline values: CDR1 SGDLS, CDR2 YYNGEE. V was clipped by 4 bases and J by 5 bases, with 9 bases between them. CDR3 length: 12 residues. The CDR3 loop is CASSWTETEAFF. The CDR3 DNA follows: TGTGCCAGCAGCTGGACAGAAACTGAAGCTTTCTTT.

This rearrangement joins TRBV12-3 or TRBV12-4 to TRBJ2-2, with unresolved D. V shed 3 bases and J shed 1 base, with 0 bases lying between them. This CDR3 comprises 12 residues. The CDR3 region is CASSLNTGELFF. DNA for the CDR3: TGTGCCAGCAGTTTGAACACCGGGGAGCTGTTTTTT.

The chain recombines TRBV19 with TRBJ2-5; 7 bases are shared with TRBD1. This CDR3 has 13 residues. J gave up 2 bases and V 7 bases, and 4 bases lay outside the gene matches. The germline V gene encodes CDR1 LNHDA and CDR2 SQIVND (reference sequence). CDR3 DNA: TGTGCCAGTACCCCGACAGGGCAAGAGACCCAGTACTTC. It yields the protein CASTPTGQETQYF. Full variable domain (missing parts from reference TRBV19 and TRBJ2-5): DGGITQSPKYLFRKEGQNVTLSCEQNLNHDAMYWYRQDPGQGLRLIYYSQIVNDFQKGDIAEGYSVSREKKESFPLTVTSAQKNPTAFYLCASTPTGQETQYFGPGTRLLVL.

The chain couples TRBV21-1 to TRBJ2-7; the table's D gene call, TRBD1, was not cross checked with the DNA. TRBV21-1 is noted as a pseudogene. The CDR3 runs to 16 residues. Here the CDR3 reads CASSKGELAGTYEQYF. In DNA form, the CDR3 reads TGTGCCAGCAGCAAAGGGGAATTGGCAGGGACCTACGAGCAGTACTTC.

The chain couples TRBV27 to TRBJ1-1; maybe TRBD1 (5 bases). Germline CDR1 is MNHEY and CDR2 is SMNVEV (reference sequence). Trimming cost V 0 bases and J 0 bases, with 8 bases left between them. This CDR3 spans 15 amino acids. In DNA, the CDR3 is TGTGCCAGCAGTTTATCGGGGGGTATGAACACTGAAGCTTTCTTT. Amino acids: CASSLSGGMNTEAFF.

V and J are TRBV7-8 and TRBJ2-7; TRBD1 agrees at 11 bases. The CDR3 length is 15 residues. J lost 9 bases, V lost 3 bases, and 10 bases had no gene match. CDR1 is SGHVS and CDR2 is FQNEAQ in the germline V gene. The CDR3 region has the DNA TGTGCCAGCAGCTTCAAGGACAGGGGGCTCGGGAGGCAGTACTTC. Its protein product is CASSFKDRGLGRQYF.

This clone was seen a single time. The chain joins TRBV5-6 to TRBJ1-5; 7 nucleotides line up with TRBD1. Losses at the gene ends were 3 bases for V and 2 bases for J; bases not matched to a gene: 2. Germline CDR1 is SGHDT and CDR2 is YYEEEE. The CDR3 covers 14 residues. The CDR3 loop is CASSWGTGNQPQHF. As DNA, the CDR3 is TGTGCCAGCAGCTGGGGGACAGGCAATCAGCCCCAGCATTTT.

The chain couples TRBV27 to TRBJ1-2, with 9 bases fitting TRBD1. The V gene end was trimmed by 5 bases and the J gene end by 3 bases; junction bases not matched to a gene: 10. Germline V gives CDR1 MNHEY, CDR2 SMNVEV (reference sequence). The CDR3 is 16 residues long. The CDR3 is CASSTYRDREYYGYTF. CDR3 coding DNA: TGTGCCAGCAGTACCTATAGGGACAGGGAGTACTATGGCTACACCTTC.

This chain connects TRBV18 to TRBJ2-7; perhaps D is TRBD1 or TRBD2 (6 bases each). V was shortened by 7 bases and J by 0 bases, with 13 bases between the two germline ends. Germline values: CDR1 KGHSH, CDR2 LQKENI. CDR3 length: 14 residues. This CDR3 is CASFGRGGSYEQYF. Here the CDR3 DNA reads TGTGCCAGCTTCGGCAGGGGAGGCTCCTACGAGCAGTACTTC.

DNA of the CDR3: TGTGCCAGCAGCCAAAGGAGGGACAGATTTTTCTATGGCTACACCTTC. Its translation: CASSQRRDRFFYGYTF. This chain joins TRBV3-1 (or the pseudogene TRBV3-2) and TRBJ1-2; 7 bases are shared with TRBD1. V was clipped by 2 bases and J by 4 bases; unmatched bases: 10. CDR3 length: 16 residues. Germline loops: CDR1 LGHDT, CDR2 YNNKEL (reference sequence).

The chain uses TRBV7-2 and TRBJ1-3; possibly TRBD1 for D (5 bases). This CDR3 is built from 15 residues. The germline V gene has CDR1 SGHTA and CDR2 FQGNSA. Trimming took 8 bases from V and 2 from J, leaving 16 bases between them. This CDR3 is CASLKQGTAGNTIYF. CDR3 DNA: TGTGCCAGCCTGAAGCAGGGTACGGCTGGAAACACCATATATTTT.

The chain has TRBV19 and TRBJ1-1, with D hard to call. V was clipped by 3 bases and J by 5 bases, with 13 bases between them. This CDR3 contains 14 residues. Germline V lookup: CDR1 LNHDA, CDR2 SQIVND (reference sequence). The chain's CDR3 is CASSMAAGFTEAFF. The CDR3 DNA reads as TGTGCCAGTAGTATGGCGGCCGGGTTTACTGAAGCTTTCTTT.

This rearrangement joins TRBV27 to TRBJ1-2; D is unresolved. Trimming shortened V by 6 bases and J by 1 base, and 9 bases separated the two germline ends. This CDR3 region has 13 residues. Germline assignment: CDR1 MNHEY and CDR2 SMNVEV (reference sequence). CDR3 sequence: CASSEGGNYGYTF. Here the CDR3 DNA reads TGTGCCAGCAGCGAAGGAGGTAACTATGGCTACACCTTC.

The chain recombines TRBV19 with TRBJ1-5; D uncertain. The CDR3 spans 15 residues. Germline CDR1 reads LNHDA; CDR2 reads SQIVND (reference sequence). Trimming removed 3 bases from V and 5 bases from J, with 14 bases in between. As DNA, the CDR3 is TGTGCCAGTAGTATCGGTTTGGGGATCGATCAGCCCCAGCATTTT. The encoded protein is CASSIGLGIDQPQHF.

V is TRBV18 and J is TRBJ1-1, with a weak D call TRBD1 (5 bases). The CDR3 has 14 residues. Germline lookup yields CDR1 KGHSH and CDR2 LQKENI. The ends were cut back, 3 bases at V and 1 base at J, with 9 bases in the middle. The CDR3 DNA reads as TGTGCCAGCTCACCTGGCGGGGGGAACACTGAAGCTTTCTTT. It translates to CASSPGGGNTEAFF.

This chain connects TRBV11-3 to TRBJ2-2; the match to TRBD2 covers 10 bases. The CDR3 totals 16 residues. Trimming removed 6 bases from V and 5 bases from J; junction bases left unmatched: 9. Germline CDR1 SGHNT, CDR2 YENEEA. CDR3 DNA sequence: TGTGCCAGCAGTCTAGGGGTACTAGCGGGAACCGGGGAGCTGTTTTTT. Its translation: CASSLGVLAGTGELFF.

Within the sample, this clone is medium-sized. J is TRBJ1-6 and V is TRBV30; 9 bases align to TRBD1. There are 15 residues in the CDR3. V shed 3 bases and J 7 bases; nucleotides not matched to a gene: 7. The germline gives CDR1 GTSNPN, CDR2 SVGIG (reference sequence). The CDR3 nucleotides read TGTGCCTGGAGCTATACAGGGGGCGCGAATTCACCCCTCCACTTT. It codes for CAWSYTGGANSPLHF.

The CDR3 DNA follows: TGTGCTAGTGGGCTTCACGACTGGAATGAGCAGTTCTTC. Residues: CASGLHDWNEQFF. The J gene is TRBJ2-1, the V gene TRBV12-5, with D uncertain. The CDR3 contains 13 residues. V lost 6 bases to trimming and J lost 7 bases, with 13 bases between them. Germline assignment: CDR1 LGHNT and CDR2 FRNRAP.

CDR3 sequence reads: CASSYLGIQEKLFF. The DNA for the CDR3 is TGTGCCAGCAGTTACCTGGGCATTCAGGAAAAACTGTTTTTT. V usage is TRBV6-6 and J usage is TRBJ1-4; D is unresolved. The V end lost 2 bases, the J end lost 8 bases, and 12 bases lay between the germline ends. This CDR3 has 14 amino acids. CDR1 and CDR2 (germline): MNHNY, SVGAGI (reference sequence).

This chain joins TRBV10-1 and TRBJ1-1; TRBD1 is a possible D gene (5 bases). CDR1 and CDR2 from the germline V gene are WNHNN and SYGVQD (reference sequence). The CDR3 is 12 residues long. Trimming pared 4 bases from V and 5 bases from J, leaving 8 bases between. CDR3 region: CASSGGGTEAFF. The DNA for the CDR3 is TGCGCCAGCAGTGGGGGGGGAACTGAAGCTTTCTTT.

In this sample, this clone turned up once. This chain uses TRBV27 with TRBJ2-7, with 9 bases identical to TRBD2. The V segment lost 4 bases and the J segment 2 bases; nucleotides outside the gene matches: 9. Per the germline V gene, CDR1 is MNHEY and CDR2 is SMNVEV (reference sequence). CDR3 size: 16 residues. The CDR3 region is CASSSQGTSYAYEQYF. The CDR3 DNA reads TGTGCCAGCAGTTCTCAAGGGACTAGCTATGCCTACGAGCAGTACTTC.

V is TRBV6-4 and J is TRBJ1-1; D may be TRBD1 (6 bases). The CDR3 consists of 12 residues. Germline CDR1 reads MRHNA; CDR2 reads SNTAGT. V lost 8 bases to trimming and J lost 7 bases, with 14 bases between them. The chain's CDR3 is CASEWGRSEAFF. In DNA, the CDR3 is TGTGCCAGCGAGTGGGGGCGGAGTGAAGCTTTCTTT.

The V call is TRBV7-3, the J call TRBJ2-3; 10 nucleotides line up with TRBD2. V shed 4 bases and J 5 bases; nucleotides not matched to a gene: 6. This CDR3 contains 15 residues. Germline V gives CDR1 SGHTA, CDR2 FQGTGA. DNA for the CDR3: TGTGCCAGCAGCTGGGGACTAGCGACCCAAGATACGCAGTATTTT. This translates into CASSWGLATQDTQYF.

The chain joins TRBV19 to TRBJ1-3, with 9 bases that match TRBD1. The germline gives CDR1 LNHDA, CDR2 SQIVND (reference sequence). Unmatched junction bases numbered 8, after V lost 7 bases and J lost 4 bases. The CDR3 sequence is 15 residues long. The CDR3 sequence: CASTRGGTGGNTIYF. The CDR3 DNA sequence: TGTGCCAGTACCCGAGGAGGGACAGGGGGAAACACCATATATTTT.